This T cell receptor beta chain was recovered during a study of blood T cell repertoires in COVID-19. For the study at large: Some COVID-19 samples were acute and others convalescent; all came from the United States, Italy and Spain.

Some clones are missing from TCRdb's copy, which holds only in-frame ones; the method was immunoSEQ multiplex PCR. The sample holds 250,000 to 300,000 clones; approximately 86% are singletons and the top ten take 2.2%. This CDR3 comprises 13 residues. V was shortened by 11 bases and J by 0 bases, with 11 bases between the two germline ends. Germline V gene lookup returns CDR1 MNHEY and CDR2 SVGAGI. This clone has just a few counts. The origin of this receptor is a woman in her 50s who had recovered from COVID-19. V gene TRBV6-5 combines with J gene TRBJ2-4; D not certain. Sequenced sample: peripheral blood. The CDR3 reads CAGTPVAKNIQYF. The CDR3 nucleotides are TGTGCCGGCACTCCGGTAGCCAAAAACATTCAGTACTTC.